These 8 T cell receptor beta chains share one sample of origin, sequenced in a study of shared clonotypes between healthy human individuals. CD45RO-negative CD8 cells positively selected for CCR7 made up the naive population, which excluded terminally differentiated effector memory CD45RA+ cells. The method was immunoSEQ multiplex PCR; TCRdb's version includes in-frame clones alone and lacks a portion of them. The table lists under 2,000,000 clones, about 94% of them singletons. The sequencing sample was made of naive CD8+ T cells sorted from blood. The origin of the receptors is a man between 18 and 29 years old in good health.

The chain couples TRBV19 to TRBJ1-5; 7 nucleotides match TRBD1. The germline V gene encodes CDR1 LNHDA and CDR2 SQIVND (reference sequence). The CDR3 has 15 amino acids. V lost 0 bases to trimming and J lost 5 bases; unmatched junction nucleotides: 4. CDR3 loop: CASSIERDSYQPQHF. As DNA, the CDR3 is TGTGCCAGTAGTATAGAGCGGGACAGCTATCAGCCCCAGCATTTT.

In DNA, the CDR3 is TGTGCCAGCCATATAGACACAAGCCCCTACGAGCAGTACTTC. This encodes CASHIDTSPYEQYF. The J gene is TRBJ2-7, the V gene TRBV6-1; the D is unclear. Per the germline V gene, CDR1 is MNHNS and CDR2 is SASEGT. The CDR3 sequence is 14 residues long. Trimming left V 8 bases short and J 2 bases short, with 16 bases between.

The CDR3 sequence: CASGDTGSSYEQYF. In DNA, the CDR3 is TGTGCCAGTGGCGATACAGGGAGCTCCTACGAGCAGTACTTC. The gene calls are TRBV19 and TRBJ2-7; TRBD1 might be the D (6 bases). Germline loops: CDR1 LNHDA, CDR2 SQIVND (reference sequence). This CDR3 is built from 14 residues. Deletions cut 8 bases from V and 0 bases from J, with 14 bases between.

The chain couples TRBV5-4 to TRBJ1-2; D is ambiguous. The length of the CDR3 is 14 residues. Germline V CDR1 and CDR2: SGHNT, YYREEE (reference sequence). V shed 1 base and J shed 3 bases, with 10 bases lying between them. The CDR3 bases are TGTGCCAGCAGCTTGATGGACGGGCACTATGGCTACACCTTC. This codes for CASSLMDGHYGYTF.

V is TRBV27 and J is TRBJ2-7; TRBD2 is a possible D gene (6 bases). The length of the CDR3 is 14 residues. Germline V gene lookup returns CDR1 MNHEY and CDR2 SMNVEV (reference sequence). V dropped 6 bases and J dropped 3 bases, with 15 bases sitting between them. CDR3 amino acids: CASSLGLTRYEQYF. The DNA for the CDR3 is TGTGCCAGCAGCCTAGGACTAACCCGCTACGAGCAGTACTTC.

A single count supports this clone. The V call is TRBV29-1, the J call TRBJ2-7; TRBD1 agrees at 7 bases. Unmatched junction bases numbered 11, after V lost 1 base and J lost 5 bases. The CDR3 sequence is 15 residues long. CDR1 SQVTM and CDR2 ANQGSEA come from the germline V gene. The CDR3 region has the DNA TGCAGCGTTGAAGCCCAAACAGGGGCACCAAACGAGCAGTACTTC. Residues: CSVEAQTGAPNEQYF.

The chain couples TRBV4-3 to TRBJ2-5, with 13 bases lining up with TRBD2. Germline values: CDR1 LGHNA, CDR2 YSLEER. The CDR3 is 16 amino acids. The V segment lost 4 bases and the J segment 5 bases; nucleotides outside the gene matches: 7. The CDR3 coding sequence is TGCGCCAGCAGCCTAGGACTAGCGGGAGAGAAGGAGACCCAGTACTTC. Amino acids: CASSLGLAGEKETQYF.

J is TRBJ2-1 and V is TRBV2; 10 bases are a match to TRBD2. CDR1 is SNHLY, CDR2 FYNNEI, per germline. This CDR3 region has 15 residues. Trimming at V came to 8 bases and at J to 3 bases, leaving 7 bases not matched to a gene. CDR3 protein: CASLSSGGHYNEQFF. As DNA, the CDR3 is TGTGCCAGCCTTTCTAGCGGGGGCCACTACAATGAGCAGTTCTTC.